The 32 T cell receptor beta chains below come from one sample, sequenced in a study of spatial heterogeneity in lung cancer. TCRdb called the 5' RACE reads again in MiXCR, with one record for every CDR3 protein. Seen here are 25,000 to 30,000 distinct CDR3 sequences, roughly 6% observed once, and the top ten hold more than 20%. Specified time point: blood at routine non-recurrence follow-up after resection. Whole RNA, isolated from tumor, nontumor lung or frozen PBMC, was sequenced without prior sorting. Sequencing used PBMCs, obtained at follow-up. All receptors derive from a male donor with early-stage non-small cell lung cancer.

This clonotype was counted at least ten times. The rearrangement links TRBV6-5 to TRBJ2-7, with 10 bases fitting TRBD2. Germline values: CDR1 MNHEY, CDR2 SVGAGI. CDR3 size: 15 residues. Trimming at V came to 5 bases and at J to 1 base, leaving 5 bases not matched to a gene. The CDR3 is CASSPASGGSYEQYF. The DNA of the CDR3 is TGTGCCAGCAGTCCAGCTAGCGGGGGTTCCTACGAGCAGTACTTC.

This clonotype occurred a few times. This chain links TRBV6-1 with TRBJ1-2, with D hard to call. Deletions cut 3 bases from V and 6 bases from J, with 5 bases between. The CDR3 spans 11 residues. From germline, CDR1 is MNHNS and CDR2 SASEGT. CDR3: CASSEVDGYTF. Here the CDR3 DNA reads TGTGCCAGCAGTGAGGTCGATGGCTACACCTTC.

There are many counts of this clonotype. The rearrangement links TRBV12-3 or TRBV12-4 to TRBJ2-7, with no clear D. V lost 6 bases and J 3 bases, leaving 12 bases between the germline ends. This CDR3 region has 13 residues. CDR3 sequence: CASSPFSSYEQYF. The CDR3, as DNA: TGTGCCAGCAGCCCCTTCTCGAGCTACGAGCAGTACTTC.

In this sample, this clonotype turned up a few times. The genes are TRBV18 and TRBJ1-4; D is ambiguous. The CDR3 length is 15 residues. Per the germline V gene, CDR1 is KGHSH and CDR2 is LQKENI. Trimming cost V 3 bases and J 0 bases, with 8 bases left between them. The CDR3 sequence: CASSPVSATNEKLFF. For the CDR3, the DNA is TGTGCCAGCTCACCTGTCTCAGCAACTAATGAAAAACTGTTTTTT.

There are many counts of this clonotype. V usage is TRBV12-5 and J usage is TRBJ1-5; TRBD1 is a possible D gene (6 bases). V was trimmed by 5 bases and J by 0 bases, leaving 11 bases between them. The CDR3 length is 15 residues. Looked up from germline, CDR1 is LGHNT and CDR2 is FRNRAP. CDR3: CASGLTRGSNQPQHF. CDR3 bases: TGTGCTAGTGGTCTTACCAGGGGTAGCAATCAGCCCCAGCATTTT.

This chain uses TRBV7-9 with TRBJ2-7; 8 nucleotides align to TRBD1. This CDR3 has 14 amino acids. Germline loops: CDR1 SEHNR, CDR2 FQNEAQ (reference sequence). V dropped 5 bases and J dropped 3; count of bases not matched to a gene: 6. The CDR3 here is CASSLGTGRYEQYV. In DNA, the CDR3 is TGTGCCAGCAGCCTCGGGACAGGACGCTACGAGCAGTACGTC.

This clonotype has a count of ten or more. This sequence joins TRBV19 and TRBJ2-1; 11 bases agree with TRBD2. The CDR3 consists of 15 residues. With V trimmed by 7 bases and J by 7 bases, 9 bases remained unmatched. The germline gives CDR1 LNHDA, CDR2 SQIVND (reference sequence). In nucleotides, the CDR3 is TGTGCCAGTAACCCTCGACTAGCGGGATGGAATGAGCAGTTCTTC. Protein: CASNPRLAGWNEQFF.

This clonotype was seen at least ten times. The CDR3 DNA reads TGTGCCAGCAGTGAAGCGGGCAGCCAAGAGACCCAGTACTTC. As protein: CASSEAGSQETQYF. The chain links TRBV2 to TRBJ2-5; D remains unclear. Germline V lookup: CDR1 SNHLY, CDR2 FYNNEI. The CDR3 consists of 14 residues. V was clipped by 0 bases and J by 1 base, with 6 bases between them.

The chain couples TRBV7-3 to TRBJ1-5; maybe TRBD1 (5 bases). The germline V gene encodes CDR1 SGHTA and CDR2 FQGTGA. Trimming pared 5 bases from V and 5 bases from J, leaving 13 bases between. The CDR3 totals 14 residues. As DNA, the CDR3 is TGTGCCAGCAGCCCGGCGGGAGGGGATCAGCCCCAGCATTTT. Its protein product is CASSPAGGDQPQHF.

This clonotype was counted at least ten times. The chain combines TRBV27 with TRBJ1-1, with TRBD1 as a possible D gene (6 bases). In germline, CDR1 is MNHEY, CDR2 SMNVEV (reference sequence). The CDR3 sequence is 15 residues long. V was pared by 0 bases and J by 4 bases, with 12 bases between. DNA for the CDR3: TGTGCCAGCAGTTTATCGGGGGGCGGAATCACTGAAGCTTTCTTT. Its protein is CASSLSGGGITEAFF.

Many counts were recorded for this clonotype. The chain uses TRBV7-9 and TRBJ2-5; the D gene is possibly TRBD2 (6 bases). The CDR3 consists of 14 residues. The germline gives CDR1 SEHNR, CDR2 FQNEAQ (reference sequence). V lost 3 bases and J 2 bases, leaving 10 bases between the germline ends. The CDR3 DNA reads as TGTGCCAGCAGCTTCGGGACTGGTCAAGAGACCCAGTACTTC. Translation gives CASSFGTGQETQYF.

This clonotype appeared many times. The rearrangement links TRBV5-1 to TRBJ2-3; 8 nucleotides agree with TRBD2. CDR1 is SGHRS and CDR2 is YFSETQ in the germline V gene. Unmatched junction bases numbered 3, after V lost 3 bases and J lost 0 bases. The CDR3 runs 15 residues. CDR3 in DNA: TGCGCCAGCAGCTCTCCTAGCGGGAGCACAGATACGCAGTATTTT. Residues: CASSSPSGSTDTQYF.

This clonotype was detected ten times or more. The gene calls are TRBV7-2 and TRBJ2-4; D call uncertain. V was cut by 1 base and J by 0 bases, with 10 bases left in between. The germline gives CDR1 SGHTA, CDR2 FQGNSA. The CDR3 is made up of 16 amino acids. In DNA, the CDR3 is TGTGCCAGCAGCTTAGTTTCCGATAGAGCCAAAAACATTCAGTACTTC. Its translation is CASSLVSDRAKNIQYF.

This clonotype has ten or more counts. V gene TRBV28 combines with J gene TRBJ1-2, with 7 positions matching TRBD1. The CDR3 loop spans 14 amino acids. After removal of 9 bases from V and 4 bases from J, the junction contained 11 bases not matched to a gene. Germline CDR1 MDHEN, CDR2 SYDVKM. CDR3 DNA sequence: TGTGCCAGTACCACAGGGGAGGAGGGCTATGGCTACACCTTC. Translation: CASTTGEEGYGYTF.

There are many counts of this clonotype. The genes are TRBV12-1 and TRBJ2-7; no check of the table's D call, TRBD1, against the DNA was made. TRBV12-1 constitutes a pseudogene. The CDR3 is made up of 15 amino acids. CDR3 in DNA: TGTGCCAGCAGCTTCAGAGACCGGGACCCCTTTATAGAGTACTTC. Protein sequence: CASSFRDRDPFIEYF.

This clonotype was counted many times. V gene TRBV24-1 combines with J gene TRBJ1-1, with D unresolved. Germline V lookup: CDR1 KGHDR, CDR2 SFDVKD. The CDR3 is 14 amino acids. Trimming removed 11 bases from V and 1 base from J, with 16 bases in between. CDR3 sequence reads: CAIPLLNSNTEAFF. The CDR3 bases are TGTGCCATCCCTCTTCTCAACTCGAACACTGAAGCTTTCTTT.

This clonotype was seen at least ten times. The chain employs TRBV7-8 and TRBJ1-6, with 10 nucleotides matching TRBD1. The germline gives CDR1 SGHVS, CDR2 FQNEAQ. CDR3 size: 19 residues. V lost 0 bases to trimming and J lost 0 bases; unmatched junction nucleotides: 5. DNA of the CDR3: TGTGCCAGCAGCTTAGCATTGGACAGGGGGAGCTCCTATAATTCACCCCTCCACTTT. It specifies CASSLALDRGSSYNSPLHF.

This clonotype has a count of ten or more. The chain uses TRBV6-2 or TRBV6-3 and TRBJ2-1, with 10 bases fitting TRBD2. Looked up from germline, CDR1 is MNHEY and CDR2 is SVGEGT. After removal of 6 bases from V and 4 bases from J, the junction contained 3 bases not matched to a gene. CDR3 size: 14 residues. The CDR3 nucleotides are TGTGCCAGCAGAAGGACTAGCGGATACAATGAGCAGTTCTTC. It translates to CASRRTSGYNEQFF.

This clonotype appeared a few times. The V and J genes are TRBV19 and TRBJ2-1; 13 bases match TRBD2. From germline, CDR1 is LNHDA and CDR2 SQIVND (reference sequence). With V trimmed by 8 bases and J by 7 bases, 5 bases remained unmatched. The CDR3 sequence is 14 residues long. CDR3 amino acids: CASETSGRQNEQFF. In DNA, the CDR3 is TGTGCCAGTGAGACTAGCGGGAGGCAAAATGAGCAGTTCTTC.

By proportion, this clonotype is medium-sized. The CDR3 DNA reads as TGTGCCACCAGTGATAAGCTACAGGGGGAGGTCCAAGAGACCCAGTACTTC. Amino acids: CATSDKLQGEVQETQYF. This chain links TRBV24-1 with TRBJ2-5; the match to TRBD1 covers 8 bases. Trimming took 3 bases from V and 1 from J; bases not matched to a gene: 9. The CDR3 contains 17 residues. Germline V gene sequence: CDR1 KGHDR, CDR2 SFDVKD.

There are many counts of this clonotype. The chain carries TRBV3-1 and TRBJ2-2; 11 bases are shared with TRBD2. V lost 0 bases, J lost 7 bases, and 4 bases stayed unmatched. The CDR3 covers 16 residues. CDR1 is LGHDT, CDR2 YNNKEL, per germline (reference sequence). CDR3 residues: CASSQDSTSGDGELFF. The CDR3 DNA is TGTGCCAGCAGCCAAGATTCGACTAGCGGGGACGGGGAGCTGTTTTTT.

Many counts were recorded for this clonotype. DNA of the CDR3: TGCAGCGTTATTTTCCGGGAGGGTCGGTTCTTC. The encoded protein is CSVIFREGRFF. The V and J genes are TRBV29-1 and TRBJ2-1; 8 nucleotides line up with TRBD2. The trim removed 5 bases at V and 15 bases at J, leaving 9 bases unmatched. Germline V lookup: CDR1 SQVTM, CDR2 ANQGSEA. CDR3 size: 11 residues.

Ten or more counts support this clonotype. The CDR3 here is CASSLAGDPPDTQYF. The CDR3 coding sequence is TGCGCCAGCAGCTTGGCGGGTGATCCTCCAGATACGCAGTATTTT. The V call is TRBV5-1, the J call TRBJ2-3; D gene unclear. The CDR3 is 15 residues long. The ends were cut back, 0 bases at V and 4 bases at J, with 12 bases in the middle. Germline V gene lookup returns CDR1 SGHRS and CDR2 YFSETQ.

The rearrangement uses TRBV25-1 and TRBJ1-2; D unresolved. The CDR3 runs to 14 residues. V was pared by 3 bases and J by 5 bases, with 13 bases between. Germline values: CDR1 MGHDK, CDR2 SYGVNS. The DNA of the CDR3 is TGTGCCAGCAGTGAGAGGGCAGTACTTTATGGCTACACCTTC. This codes for CASSERAVLYGYTF.

This clonotype was counted at least ten times. The chain joins TRBV30 to TRBJ1-1; D remains unclear. The CDR3 has 15 amino acids. In germline, CDR1 is GTSNPN, CDR2 SVGIG (reference sequence). The V end lost 0 bases, the J end lost 5 bases, and 16 bases lay between the germline ends. CDR3 sequence: CAWSVGTVSVTEAFF. The CDR3 bases are TGTGCCTGGAGTGTTGGAACTGTGAGCGTAACTGAAGCTTTCTTT.

V usage is TRBV12-3 or TRBV12-4 and J usage is TRBJ2-3; the match to TRBD2 covers 10 bases. CDR3 length equals 17 residues. The V gene end was trimmed by 3 bases and the J gene end by 0 bases; junction bases not matched to a gene: 6. The CDR3 DNA is TGTGCCAGCAGTTTCAGCGGGGGGGCCTATAGCACAGATACGCAGTATTTT. Residues: CASSFSGGAYSTDTQYF.

In this sample, this clonotype turned up many times. The rearrangement joins TRBV12-3 or TRBV12-4 to TRBJ2-6; D is undetermined. Between the trimmed V and J ends, which lost 2 bases and 0 bases, there was a span of 5 bases. The CDR3 sequence is 15 residues long. CDR3 sequence (DNA): TGTGCCAGCAGTTTACAGGACTCTGGGGCCAACGTCCTGACTTTC. Protein sequence: CASSLQDSGANVLTF.

V is TRBV3-1 and J is TRBJ2-4, with 10 bases that match TRBD1. The CDR3 length is 16 residues. The V gene's germline CDR1 is LGHDT and CDR2 YNNKEL (reference sequence). V gave up 3 bases and J gave up 11 bases; unmatched junction bases: 13. This CDR3 reads CASSQGTGAGWSVQYF. The CDR3 DNA reads TGTGCCAGCAGCCAGGGGACAGGGGCCGGATGGTCGGTTCAGTACTTC.

There are many counts of this clonotype. The chain has TRBV24-1 and TRBJ2-1; TRBD2 aligns across 8 bases. Germline values: CDR1 KGHDR, CDR2 SFDVKD. The CDR3 is 15 amino acids. J was trimmed by 9 bases and V by 2 bases; bases with no gene match: 8. As DNA, the CDR3 is TGTGCCACCAGTGATTCGGGACTAGGGTCCCTTGAGCAGTTCTTC. It specifies CATSDSGLGSLEQFF.

This clonotype came up a few times. The CDR3 sequence is CSYKGQGLQPQHF. The CDR3 DNA is TGCAGTTACAAGGGACAGGGCCTTCAGCCCCAGCATTTT. The chain combines TRBV20-1 with TRBJ1-5; 9 bases map to TRBD1. V gave up 8 bases and J gave up 6 bases; unmatched junction bases: 8. CDR1 DFQATT and CDR2 SNEGSKA come from the germline V gene (reference sequence). The CDR3 is 13 residues long.

There are many counts of this clonotype. The chain couples TRBV11-1 to TRBJ1-1; D gene uncertain. Trimming cost V 3 bases and J 3 bases, with 8 bases left between them. The CDR3 length is 13 residues. Germline V gene data show CDR1 as SGHAT and CDR2 as FQDESV (reference sequence). The CDR3 nucleotides read TGTGCCAGCAGCTTTGACCGGGACACTGAAGCTTTCTTT. It yields the protein CASSFDRDTEAFF.

This clonotype was seen ten or more times. V and J are TRBV29-1 and TRBJ2-7; D is undetermined. The CDR3 has 12 amino acids. V was clipped by 4 bases and J by 7 bases, with 14 bases between them. Germline loops: CDR1 SQVTM, CDR2 ANQGSEA. The CDR3 bases are TGCAGCGTTGTACAAGGGAAAGGGGAGCAGTACTTC. Translated: CSVVQGKGEQYF.